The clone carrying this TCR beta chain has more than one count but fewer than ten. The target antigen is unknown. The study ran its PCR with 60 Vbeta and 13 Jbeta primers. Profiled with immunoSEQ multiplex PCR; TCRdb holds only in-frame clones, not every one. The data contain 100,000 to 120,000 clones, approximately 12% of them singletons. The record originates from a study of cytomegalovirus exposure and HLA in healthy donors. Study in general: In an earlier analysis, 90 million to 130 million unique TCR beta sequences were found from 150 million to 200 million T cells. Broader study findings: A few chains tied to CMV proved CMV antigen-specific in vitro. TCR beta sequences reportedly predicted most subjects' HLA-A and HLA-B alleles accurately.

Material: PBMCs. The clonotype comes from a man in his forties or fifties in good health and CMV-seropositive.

The CDR3 loop is CASSLGLAGRETQYF. The CDR3 DNA reads as TGTGCCAGCAGCCTGGGACTAGCGGGAAGAGAGACCCAGTACTTC. This rearrangement joins TRBV4-2 to TRBJ2-5, with TRBD2 matching 13 bases. V was clipped by 4 bases and J by 4 bases; unmatched bases: 3. This CDR3 is 15 amino acids long. Germline V gives CDR1 LGHNA, CDR2 YNFKEQ.